This T cell receptor beta chain is from a study of T-cell reconstitution after alpha-beta-depleted transplantation in children. Germline CDR1 and CDR2: MGHDK and SYGVNS. Between the trimmed V and J ends, which lost 7 bases and 4 bases, there was a span of 11 bases. The CDR3 contains 12 residues. Unique molecular identifiers tagged the TCRbeta library. TCRdb recomputed calls from the PCR reads with MiXCR, one row per CDR3 protein. Among a few hundred thousand distinct CDR3 sequences listed, 7.5% to 10% were seen once. This clonotype was seen at least ten times. The chain has TRBV25-1 and TRBJ2-7; D is possibly TRBD1 (6 bases). The TCR was taken from a human donor who donated a stem cell graft to a child with SCID. The specimen was PBMCs from the stem cell graft donor, collected from the stem cell graft. CDR3 amino acids: CASTQGTYEQYF. For the CDR3, the DNA is TGTGCCAGCACCCAGGGGACATACGAGCAGTACTTC.